This T cell receptor beta chain was profiled in a study of CD8 T cells in ankylosing spondylitis. Study-wide points: Disease-linked clones were reportedly significantly enriched in matched ankylosing spondylitis synovial fluid. The study identified a TCR beta motif of under ten highly homologous variants that appeared characteristic of ankylosing spondylitis blood.

The junction had 11 bases not matched to a gene; V was cut back by 0 bases and J by 5 bases. Germline CDR1 reads DFQATT; CDR2 reads SNEGSKA (reference sequence). CDR3 size: 16 residues. In this sample, this clonotype turned up many times. As yet, its antigen is unknown. Scientists made TCR beta libraries using quantitative 5'-RACE with molecular barcodes. TCRdb used MiXCR to reprocess the 5' RACE reads, holding one entry per CDR3 protein. This table holds 250,000 to 400,000 distinct CDR3 sequences, roughly 12% found once. The sample taken for sequencing was blood, either unsorted or a sorted T cell fraction (not recorded which). The receptor comes from a female donor with ankylosing spondylitis or in good health (not recorded which). The chain combines TRBV20-1 with TRBJ2-5, with TRBD2 identical over 8 bases. CDR3 residues: CSARDLLAGWLETQYF. CDR3 in DNA: TGCAGTGCTAGAGATCTTTTAGCGGGATGGTTGGAGACCCAGTACTTC.